This is a list of T cell receptor beta chains from one sample in a study of T cell responses to AZD1222 COVID-19 vaccine. The assay was immunoSEQ multiplex PCR, and TCRdb's table has in-frame clones only and misses some. The data show roughly 99,000 clones, with around nine tenths seen just once and around 6.6% held by the top ten. The sequenced sample was peripheral blood, obtained 28 days after the second AZD1222 dose. The receptor set was obtained from an adult who received the AZD1222 COVID-19 vaccine. CDR3s include the opening cysteine and the closing phenylalanine or tryptophan. D genes are given only for firm matches. Only some rows state a clone size, as once, few, many or a class for expanded clones.

j_gene | v_gene | abundance | d_gene | CDR3nt | CDR3aa
TRBJ2-1 | TRBV6-5 | NA | NA | TGTGCCAGCACTCCTTCCGGGGCGTACAATGAGCAGTTCTTC | CASTPSGAYNEQFF
TRBJ2-7 | TRBV3-1/TRBV3-2 | NA | NA | TGTGCCAGCAGCCAAGAAGGCGTCTCCTACGAGCAGTACTTC | CASSQEGVSYEQYF
TRBJ2-3 | TRBV29-1 | NA | NA | TGCAGCGTTGAAGACCCGCGGGGCGCAGATACGCAGTATTTT | CSVEDPRGADTQYF
TRBJ1-5 | TRBV6-5 | few | NA | TGTGCCAGCAGTCCACAGCACAATCAGCCCCAGCATTTT | CASSPQHNQPQHF
TRBJ1-5 | TRBV7-9 | NA | NA | TGTGCCAGCAGCCCCGTCGGTACGTTCAATCAGCCCCAGCATTTT | CASSPVGTFNQPQHF
TRBJ2-2 | TRBV27 | NA | NA | TGTGCCAGCAGTTTAGTCGTCAACACCGGGGAGCTGTTTTTT | CASSLVVNTGELFF
TRBJ2-1 | TRBV19 | NA | NA | TGTGCCAGTAGTGGGCGCAATGAGCAGTTCTTC | CASSGRNEQFF
TRBJ1-2 | TRBV11-2 | NA | NA | TGTGCCAGCAGCCTAGGGGTCCGGGCCGGCTACACCTTC | CASSLGVRAGYTF
TRBJ1-6 | TRBV6-5 | NA | NA | TGTGCCAGCATGAGGGGGGCGAGGGGTTCACCCCTCCACTTT | CASMRGARGSPLHF
TRBJ2-2 | TRBV23-1 | NA | TRBD2 | TGCGCCAGCAGTCAGAGTAGCGGGAGCCTTTACGGGGAGCTGTTTTTT | CASSQSSGSLYGELFF
TRBJ1-5 | TRBV11-2 | NA | NA | TGTGCCAGCAGCGTACAGGGAGCTCAGCCCCAGCATTTT | CASSVQGAQPQHF
TRBJ1-2 | TRBV7-2 | NA | TRBD1 | TGTGCCAGCAGCTTAGCGTTGACAGGGGGCAACTATGGCTACACCTTC | CASSLALTGGNYGYTF
TRBJ2-5 | TRBV7-2 | NA | TRBD2 | TGTGCCAGCAGCTTTACTAGCGGGGTTCTTCAGACCCAGTACTTC | CASSFTSGVLQTQYF
TRBJ2-1 | TRBV10-3 | NA | TRBD1 | TGTGCCATCAGGGGGGGACAGGGGGCCGACAATGAGCAGTTCTTC | CAIRGGQGADNEQFF
TRBJ1-2 | TRBV12-3/TRBV12-4 | NA | TRBD1 | TGTGCCAGCAGTTTACACAGGGGAGGCTACACCTTC | CASSLHRGGYTF
TRBJ2-7 | TRBV9 | NA | TRBD2 | TGTGCCAGCAGCCCGTCCAGCGGGACCGGCGCGGAGCAGTACTTC | CASSPSSGTGAEQYF
TRBJ2-7 | TRBV6-2/TRBV6-3 | NA | TRBD2 | TGTGCCAGCAGTTACCCCTTAGCGGGAGGAATGAGCGAGCAGTACTTC | CASSYPLAGGMSEQYF
TRBJ2-1 | TRBV15 | NA | NA | TGTGCCACCAGCAGAGATTTTGGGGATAGCTCCTACAATGAGCAGTTCTTC | CATSRDFGDSSYNEQFF
TRBJ1-1 | TRBV7-6 | NA | NA | TGTGCCAGCAGCCCCCTCCGGAACACTGAAGCTTTCTTT | CASSPLRNTEAFF
TRBJ2-3 | TRBV5-4 | once | TRBD2 | TGTGCCAGCAGCCGCGCGGGGGGCACAGATACGCAGTATTTT | CASSRAGGTDTQYF
TRBJ1-1 | TRBV29-1 | NA | NA | TGCAGCGCTGACAGGCGGTTAAACACTGAAGCTTTCTTT | CSADRRLNTEAFF
TRBJ1-6 | TRBV7-9 | once | NA | TGTGCCAGCCAACAAAATTCACCCCTCCACTTT | CASQQNSPLHF
TRBJ1-6 | TRBV3-1/TRBV3-2 | NA | NA | TGTGCCAGCAGCCAAATGGACAGCCGGTGGTCACCCCTCCACTTT | CASSQMDSRWSPLHF
TRBJ2-1 | TRBV9 | NA | NA | TGTGCCAGCAGCGACTCCTACAATGAGCAGTTCTTC | CASSDSYNEQFF
TRBJ1-4 | TRBV5-4 | NA | TRBD1 | TGTGCCAGCAGCACGGACAGGGGGCTTACAACTAATGAAAAACTGTTTTTT | CASSTDRGLTTNEKLFF
TRBJ1-2 | TRBV5-1 | NA | NA | TGCGCCAGCAGCTTGGCCGACAGACCGCATGGCTACACCTTC | CASSLADRPHGYTF
TRBJ2-7 | TRBV7-6 | once | TRBD1 | TGTGCCAGCAGCTCTGCTCAGGGACAGGGGGCCTACGAGCAGTACTTC | CASSSAQGQGAYEQYF
TRBJ1-6 | TRBV6-2/TRBV6-3 | NA | TRBD1 | TGTGCCAGCAGTTCACTTTTCTCGACAGGGAACAATTCACCCCTCCACTTT | CASSSLFSTGNNSPLHF
TRBJ2-7 | TRBV5-1 | NA | TRBD2 | TGCGCCAGCAGTTATACTAGCGGGGCCTCCTACGAGCAGTACTTC | CASSYTSGASYEQYF
TRBJ2-1 | TRBV5-1 | few | TRBD1 | TGCGCCAGCAGCTCGGGACAGTACCACAATGAGCAGTTCTTC | CASSSGQYHNEQFF
TRBJ2-7 | TRBV18 | NA | NA | TGTGCCAGCTCACGCCCTCCGACCTACGAGCAGTACTTC | CASSRPPTYEQYF